Listed below are T cell receptor beta chains from one sample, sequenced in a study of T-cell reconstitution after alpha-beta-depleted transplantation in children. TCRdb called the PCR reads again in MiXCR, with one record for every CDR3 protein. This table has about 200,000 distinct CDR3 sequences, under 8.5% appearing once. Material: PBMCs, obtained before TCRalphabeta/CD19-depleted stem cell transplant. The origin of the receptors is a boy aged 2 to 10 with acute lymphoblastic leukemia, due to receive a stem cell transplant. The conserved cysteine and the conserved F or W are not part of the CDR3 here. D genes are given only for firm matches. Clone size, where shown, is once, few, many, or a class for clones that have expanded.

J	D	V	size	CDR3
TRBJ1-3	.	TRBV5-6	many	ASSPMSGGGNTIY
TRBJ2-1	.	TRBV12-3/TRBV12-4	many	ASSPGLSNEQF
TRBJ1-5	TRBD1	TRBV2	.	ASEGANQPQH
TRBJ1-1	TRBD1	TRBV2	many	ASRDRTGGRAEAF
TRBJ2-5	.	TRBV7-2	many	ASSLAGRLLETQY
TRBJ2-2	.	TRBV7-8	many	ASSLAGPTGELF
TRBJ2-1	.	TRBV5-6	many	ASSSLDLSSYNEQF
TRBJ1-1	.	TRBV28	many	ASSSLLTGRNTEAF
TRBJ2-1	TRBD1	TRBV7-2	many	ASSYETGGWNNEQF
TRBJ2-7	.	TRBV7-9	many	ASSGKGPYEQY
TRBJ2-2	.	TRBV4-2	many	ASSRSGQNTGELF
TRBJ1-2	TRBD1	TRBV4-3	.	ASSQHQGAAYGYT
TRBJ2-7	TRBD1	TRBV27	.	ASSSRMGQIPYEQY
TRBJ2-1	TRBD2	TRBV6-5	many	ASRPLDERGANEQF
TRBJ2-3	.	TRBV10-3	many	AIREKRTDRDTQY
TRBJ2-3	TRBD2	TRBV7-8	many	ASSPAGGPADTQY
TRBJ2-1	TRBD2	TRBV20-1	many	SARGLAGVNEQF
TRBJ2-7	TRBD2	TRBV28	.	ASSSYNTGLAGRYEQY
TRBJ2-5	.	TRBV13	few	ASKPTGGQETQY
TRBJ2-5	.	TRBV3-1	many	ASSQVLKRETQY
TRBJ2-7	.	TRBV6-5	few	ASSYSIPGFDSFYEQY
TRBJ2-7	.	TRBV6-5	many	ASSYRTYYEQY
TRBJ1-1	TRBD1	TRBV7-9	many	ASKDRGSTEAF
TRBJ1-2	.	TRBV5-1	many	ASSLRIQGGYGYT
TRBJ2-1	TRBD2	TRBV20-1	many	SASPHGGLAAYNEQF
TRBJ1-2	TRBD1	TRBV4-1	many	ASSQESGQGMAYGYT
TRBJ1-5	.	TRBV7-8	few	ASSLEAPGDGWPQH
TRBJ2-1	TRBD2	TRBV20-1	.	SARIGGLAGTYNEQF
TRBJ2-3	TRBD2	TRBV7-2	many	ASSSVGAGADTQY
TRBJ2-5	TRBD2	TRBV20-1	few	SAQGGVEGQETQY
TRBJ1-2	.	TRBV7-2	.	ASSLTFPTGYT
TRBJ2-3	TRBD1	TRBV27	many	ASSYRDRGDTQY
TRBJ2-3	TRBD2	TRBV20-1	many	SARDTASGLTDTQY
TRBJ1-1	TRBD1	TRBV4-3	many	ASSQDIQGMMPF
TRBJ2-6	.	TRBV6-1	.	ASHPGRISGANVLT
TRBJ2-2	TRBD2	TRBV2	.	ASSEVLAAGELF
TRBJ2-3	TRBD2	TRBV11-2	few	ASSFVAGADTQY
TRBJ1-2	.	TRBV12-3/TRBV12-4	many	ASSLAMGRANYGYT
TRBJ1-6	.	TRBV5-5	many	ASSLDSTRGNSPLH
TRBJ2-1	TRBD2	TRBV20-1	many	SAIPRTSGRLFGEQF
TRBJ2-1	.	TRBV7-9	.	ASSPSPVNNEQF
TRBJ1-5	TRBD1	TRBV20-1	.	SVGQGVGQPQH
TRBJ2-1	TRBD1	TRBV27	few	ASSPRQGKDNEQF
TRBJ2-7	.	TRBV20-1	many	RAAFRSYEQY
TRBJ2-7	.	TRBV4-2	many	ASSQEVRTYYEQY
TRBJ1-5	.	TRBV6-1	many	ASSEDVGPQH
TRBJ2-7	.	TRBV4-1	.	ASSLLLGITSYEQY
TRBJ2-7	.	TRBV3-1	many	ASSQRTGTYEQY
TRBJ2-1	.	TRBV7-6	.	ASSPSARNEQF
TRBJ2-7	.	TRBV2	many	ASSEGGWEQY
TRBJ2-1	.	TRBV10-3	many	AINPGTYNEQF
TRBJ2-4	.	TRBV10-1	few	ASSPTGAAGKNIQY
TRBJ2-3	TRBD2	TRBV5-1	many	ASTGLATTDTQY
TRBJ1-5	.	TRBV28	many	ASRGNGGRQVLFNQPQH
TRBJ2-7	.	TRBV10-3	many	AISESAYEQY
TRBJ1-3	.	TRBV12-3/TRBV12-4	.	ASSSGPDRSSGNTIY
TRBJ2-3	.	TRBV28	many	ASSLAGPRGGDTQY